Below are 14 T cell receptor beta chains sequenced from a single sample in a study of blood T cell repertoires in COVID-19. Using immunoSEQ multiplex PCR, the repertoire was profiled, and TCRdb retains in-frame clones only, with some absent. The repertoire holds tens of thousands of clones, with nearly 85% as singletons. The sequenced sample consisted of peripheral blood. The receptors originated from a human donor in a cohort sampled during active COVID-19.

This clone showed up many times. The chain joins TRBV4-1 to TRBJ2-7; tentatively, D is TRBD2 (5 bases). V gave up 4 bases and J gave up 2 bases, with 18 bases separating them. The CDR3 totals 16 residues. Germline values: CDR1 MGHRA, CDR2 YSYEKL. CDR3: CASSPRGSLGTYEQYF. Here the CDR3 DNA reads TGCGCCAGCAGCCCTCGTGGGAGCCTAGGGACCTACGAGCAGTACTTC.

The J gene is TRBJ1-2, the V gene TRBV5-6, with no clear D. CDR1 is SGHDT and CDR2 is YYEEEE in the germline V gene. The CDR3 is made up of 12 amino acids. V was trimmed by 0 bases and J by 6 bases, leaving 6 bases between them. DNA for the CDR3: TGTGCCAGCAGCTTGGACGGTAATGGCTACACCTTC. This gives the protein CASSLDGNGYTF.

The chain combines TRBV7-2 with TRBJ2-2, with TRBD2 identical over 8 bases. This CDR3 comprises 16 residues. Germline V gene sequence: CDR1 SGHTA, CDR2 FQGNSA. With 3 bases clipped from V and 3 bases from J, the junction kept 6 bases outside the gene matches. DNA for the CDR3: TGTGCCAGCAGCTTGGGACTAGTGAGAGACACCGGGGAGCTGTTTTTT. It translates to CASSLGLVRDTGELFF. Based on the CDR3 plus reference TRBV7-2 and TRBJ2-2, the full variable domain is GAGVSQSPSNKVTEKGKDVELRCDPISGHTALYWYRQSLGQGLEFLIYFQGNSAPDKSGLPSDRFSAERTGGSVSTLTIQRTQQEDSAVYLCASSLGLVRDTGELFFGEGSRLTVL.

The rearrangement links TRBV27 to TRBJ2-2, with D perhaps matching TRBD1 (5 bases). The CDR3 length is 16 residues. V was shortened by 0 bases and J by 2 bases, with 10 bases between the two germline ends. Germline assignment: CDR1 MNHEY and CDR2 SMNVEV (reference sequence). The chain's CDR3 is CASSLSGRTNTGELFF. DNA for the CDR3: TGTGCCAGCAGTTTATCGGGCAGGACAAACACCGGGGAGCTGTTTTTT.

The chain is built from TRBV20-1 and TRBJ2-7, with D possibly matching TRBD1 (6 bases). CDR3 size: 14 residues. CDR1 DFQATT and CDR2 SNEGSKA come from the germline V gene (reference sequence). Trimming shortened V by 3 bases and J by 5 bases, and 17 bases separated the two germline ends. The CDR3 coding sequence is TGCAGTGCTAGTAGAGAGGGGGATGTGGACGAGCAGTACTTC. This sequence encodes CSASREGDVDEQYF.

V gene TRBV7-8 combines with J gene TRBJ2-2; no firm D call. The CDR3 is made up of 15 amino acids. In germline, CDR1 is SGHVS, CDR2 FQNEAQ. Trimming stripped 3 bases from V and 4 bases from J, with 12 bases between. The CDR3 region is CASSFQSGRTGELFF. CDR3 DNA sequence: TGTGCCAGCAGCTTTCAATCAGGTCGCACCGGGGAGCTGTTTTTT.

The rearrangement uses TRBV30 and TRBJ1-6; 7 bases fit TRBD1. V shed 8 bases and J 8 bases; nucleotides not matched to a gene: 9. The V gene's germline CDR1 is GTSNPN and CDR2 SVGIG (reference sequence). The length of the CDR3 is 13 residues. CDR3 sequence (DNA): TGTGCCGAACAGGGGCTCTCGGATTCACCCCTCCACTTT. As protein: CAEQGLSDSPLHF.

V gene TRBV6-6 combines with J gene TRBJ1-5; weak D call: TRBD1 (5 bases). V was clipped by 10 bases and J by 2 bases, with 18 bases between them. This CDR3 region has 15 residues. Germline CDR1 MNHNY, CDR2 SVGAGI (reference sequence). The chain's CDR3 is CATTGVVGGNQPQHF. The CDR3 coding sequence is TGTGCCACCACGGGGGTGGTCGGGGGCAATCAGCCCCAGCATTTT.

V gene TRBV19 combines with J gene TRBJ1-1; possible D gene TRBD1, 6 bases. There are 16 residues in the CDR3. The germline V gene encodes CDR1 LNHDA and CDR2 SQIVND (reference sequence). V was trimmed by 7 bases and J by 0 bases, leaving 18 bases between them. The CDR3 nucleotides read TGTGCCAGTATTCGGCGAAGGGGGATTATGAACACTGAAGCTTTCTTT. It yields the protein CASIRRRGIMNTEAFF.

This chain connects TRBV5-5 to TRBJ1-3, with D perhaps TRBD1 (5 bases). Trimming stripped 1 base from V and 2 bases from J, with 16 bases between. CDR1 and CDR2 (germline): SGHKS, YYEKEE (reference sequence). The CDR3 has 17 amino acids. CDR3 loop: CASSLRSSQGTGNTIYF. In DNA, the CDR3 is TGTGCCAGCAGCTTGAGGTCCTCCCAGGGCACTGGAAACACCATATATTTT.

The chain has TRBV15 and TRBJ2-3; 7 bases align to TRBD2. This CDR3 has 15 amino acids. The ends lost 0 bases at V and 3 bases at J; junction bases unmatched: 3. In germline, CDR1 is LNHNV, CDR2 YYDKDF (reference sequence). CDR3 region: CATSRDWGGTDTQYF. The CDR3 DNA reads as TGTGCCACCAGCAGAGATTGGGGAGGGACAGATACGCAGTATTTT. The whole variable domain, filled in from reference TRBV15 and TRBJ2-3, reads DAMVIQNPRYQVTQFGKPVTLSCSQTLNHNVMYWYQQKSSQAPKLLFHYYDKDFNNEADTPDNFQSRRPNTSFCFLDIRSPGLGDTAMYLCATSRDWGGTDTQYFGPGTRLTVL.

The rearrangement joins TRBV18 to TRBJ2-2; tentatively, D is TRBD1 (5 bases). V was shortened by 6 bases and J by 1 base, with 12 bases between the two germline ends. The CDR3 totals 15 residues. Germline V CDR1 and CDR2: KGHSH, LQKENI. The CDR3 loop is CASSPGSGNTGELFF. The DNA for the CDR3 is TGTGCCAGCTCGCCAGGGTCGGGGAACACCGGGGAGCTGTTTTTT.

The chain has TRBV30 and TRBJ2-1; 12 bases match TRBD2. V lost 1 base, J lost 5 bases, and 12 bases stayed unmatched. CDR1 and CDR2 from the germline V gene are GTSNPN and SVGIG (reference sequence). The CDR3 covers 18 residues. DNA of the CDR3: TGTGCCTGGAGTGCCCGGACTAGCGGGGTAAACCCCCACAATGAGCAGTTCTTC. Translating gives CAWSARTSGVNPHNEQFF.

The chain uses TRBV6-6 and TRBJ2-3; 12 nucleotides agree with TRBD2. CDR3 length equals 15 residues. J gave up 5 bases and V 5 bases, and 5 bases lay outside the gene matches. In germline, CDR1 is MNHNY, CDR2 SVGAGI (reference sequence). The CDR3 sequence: CASSAPSGGGDTQYF. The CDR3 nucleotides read TGTGCCAGCAGTGCGCCTAGCGGGGGGGGAGATACGCAGTATTTT.